This is a list of T cell receptor beta chains from one sample in a study of T-cell reconstitution after alpha-beta-depleted transplantation in children. MiXCR, applied by TCRdb to the PCR reads, yields one record per CDR3 protein. The table includes fewer than 250,000 distinct CDR3 sequences, approximately 8% detected once. This specimen consisted of PBMCs, mostly from graft donor cells, obtained 180 days after TCRalphabeta/CD19-depleted stem cell transplant. These TCRs come from a male patient between 10 and 17 years old who had a stem cell transplant for acute lymphoblastic leukemia, so the T cells may come from the graft donor. Each CDR3 is given with its conserved first and last residue. D genes are given only for firm matches.

d_gene	v_gene	CDR3aa
NA	TRBV2	CASSEPRGEQFF
TRBD2	TRBV2	CASSVSGEITGELFF
NA	TRBV6-5	CASSFLGAGTTDTQYF
TRBD1	TRBV27	CASSPSHRGLNEQYF
TRBD2	TRBV20-1	CSASFSGSAYEQYF
TRBD1	TRBV28	CASSGTGETVSYEQYF
NA	TRBV14	CASSHPAGPSELFF
NA	TRBV12-3/TRBV12-4	CASSHRIHLGGGNTIYF
NA	TRBV20-1	CSAAEGAYQETQYF
TRBD2	TRBV20-1	CSARDAGGGKETQYF
NA	TRBV7-8	CASSVPPGRPSYGYTF
NA	TRBV5-1	CASSGGREGDGYTF
NA	TRBV3-1	CASSFANTGELFF
NA	TRBV29-1	CSVSGNTEAFF
NA	TRBV20-1	CSARDRFRIPYEQYF